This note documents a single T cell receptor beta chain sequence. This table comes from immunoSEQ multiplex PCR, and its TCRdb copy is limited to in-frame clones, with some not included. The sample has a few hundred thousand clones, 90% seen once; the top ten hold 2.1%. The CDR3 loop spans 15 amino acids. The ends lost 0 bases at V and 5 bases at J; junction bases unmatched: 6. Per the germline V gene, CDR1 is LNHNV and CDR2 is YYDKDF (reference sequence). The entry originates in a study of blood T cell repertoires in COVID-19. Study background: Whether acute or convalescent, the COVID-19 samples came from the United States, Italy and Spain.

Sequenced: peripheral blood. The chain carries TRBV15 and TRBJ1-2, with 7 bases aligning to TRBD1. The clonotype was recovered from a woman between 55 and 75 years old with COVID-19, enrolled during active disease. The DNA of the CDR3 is TGTGCCACCAGCAGAGAGACAGGGTCAGGGTATGGCTACACCTTC. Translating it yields CATSRETGSGYGYTF.